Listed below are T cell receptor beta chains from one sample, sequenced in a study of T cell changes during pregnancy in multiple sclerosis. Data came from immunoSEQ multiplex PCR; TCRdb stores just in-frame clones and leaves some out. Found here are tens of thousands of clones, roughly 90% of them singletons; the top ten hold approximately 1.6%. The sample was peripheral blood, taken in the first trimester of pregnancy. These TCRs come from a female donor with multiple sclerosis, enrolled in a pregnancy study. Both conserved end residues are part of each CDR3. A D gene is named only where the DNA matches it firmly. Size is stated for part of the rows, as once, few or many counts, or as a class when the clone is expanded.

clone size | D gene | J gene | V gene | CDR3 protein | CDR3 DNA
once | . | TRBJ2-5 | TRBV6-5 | CASSPLGAETQYF | TGTGCCAGCAGTCCCCTAGGGGCCGAGACCCAGTACTTC
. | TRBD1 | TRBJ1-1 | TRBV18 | CASSPTRQGHTEAFF | TGTGCCAGCTCACCGACCAGACAGGGACACACTGAAGCTTTCTTT
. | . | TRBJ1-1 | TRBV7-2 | CASSLPGRTEAFF | TGTGCCAGCAGCTTACCTGGGCGAACTGAAGCTTTCTTT
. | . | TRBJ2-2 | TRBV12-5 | CASAEDRANTGELFF | TGTGCTAGCGCAGAGGACAGAGCGAACACCGGGGAGCTGTTTTTT
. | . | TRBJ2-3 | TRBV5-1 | CASSWQDIPSTDTQYF | TGCGCCAGCAGCTGGCAAGACATCCCAAGCACAGATACGCAGTATTTT
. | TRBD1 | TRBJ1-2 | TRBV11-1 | CASSLDRGDGYTF | TGTGCCAGCAGCCTAGACAGGGGCGATGGCTACACCTTC
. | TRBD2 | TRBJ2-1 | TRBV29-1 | CSVEDGLAGGGEQFF | TGCAGCGTTGAAGATGGCTTAGCGGGAGGAGGGGAGCAGTTCTTC
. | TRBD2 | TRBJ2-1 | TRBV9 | CASSTSGRFNEQFF | TGTGCCAGCAGCACTAGCGGGAGGTTCAATGAGCAGTTCTTC
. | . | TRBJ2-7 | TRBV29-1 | CSVVTSYYEQYF | TGCAGCGTTGTGACAAGCTACTACGAGCAGTACTTC
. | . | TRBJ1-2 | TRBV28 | CASSPQGIAGYTF | TGTGCCAGCAGCCCTCAGGGGATAGCTGGCTACACCTTC
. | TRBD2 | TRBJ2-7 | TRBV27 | CASSPRPGRVYEQYF | TGTGCCAGCAGCCCACGACCCGGGAGGGTTTACGAGCAGTACTTC
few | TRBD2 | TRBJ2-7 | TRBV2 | CASSGGTSGKSSYEQYF | TGTGCCAGCAGCGGAGGGACTAGCGGGAAGAGCTCCTACGAGCAGTACTTC
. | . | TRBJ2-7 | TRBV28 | CASSLGTAVYEQYF | TGTGCCAGCAGTCTCGGGACTGCAGTCTACGAGCAGTACTTC
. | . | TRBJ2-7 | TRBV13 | CASSHREMEQYF | TGTGCCAGCAGCCACCGAGAGATGGAGCAGTACTTC
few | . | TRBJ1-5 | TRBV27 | CASKEEGDQPQHF | TGTGCCAGCAAAGAAGAGGGAGATCAGCCCCAGCATTTT
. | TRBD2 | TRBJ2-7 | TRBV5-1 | CASSPYRLAGSYEQYF | TGCGCCAGCAGCCCTTACAGACTAGCGGGTTCCTACGAGCAGTACTTC
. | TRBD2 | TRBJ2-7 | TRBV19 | CASSILPGGPVQPYEQYF | TGTGCCAGTAGTATTCTCCCGGGAGGGCCGGTCCAACCCTACGAGCAGTACTTC
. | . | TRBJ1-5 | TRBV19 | CASNLQVYSNQPQHF | TGTGCCAGTAACCTACAGGTTTATAGCAATCAGCCCCAGCATTTT
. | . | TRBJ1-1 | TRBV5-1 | CASSLTADNTEAFF | TGCGCCAGCAGCTTGACGGCGGATAACACTGAAGCTTTCTTT
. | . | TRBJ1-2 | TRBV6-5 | CASSRQANYGYTF | TGTGCCAGCAGTCGACAGGCTAACTATGGCTACACCTTC
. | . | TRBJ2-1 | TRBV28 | CASSSPGSIRVEQFF | TGTGCCAGCAGTTCCCCCGGGTCTATCAGGGTCGAGCAGTTCTTC
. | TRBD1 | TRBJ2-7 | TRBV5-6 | CASSQLTRQGISYEQYF | TGTGCCAGCAGCCAGCTTACCCGACAGGGTATATCCTACGAGCAGTACTTC
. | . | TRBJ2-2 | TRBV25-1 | CASSDPGFTGELFF | TGTGCCAGCAGTGATCCCGGGTTCACCGGGGAGCTGTTTTTT
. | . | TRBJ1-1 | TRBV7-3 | CASSSEPTGNTEAFF | TGTGCCAGCAGCTCAGAACCGACAGGGAACACTGAAGCTTTCTTT
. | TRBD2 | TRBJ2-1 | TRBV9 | CASSVGASGSYNEQFF | TGTGCCAGCAGCGTAGGGGCTAGCGGTTCCTACAATGAGCAGTTCTTC
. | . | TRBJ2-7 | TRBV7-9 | CASSLPRGTDISSYEQYF | TGTGCCAGCAGCTTACCAAGGGGTACGGACATTTCCTCCTACGAGCAGTACTTC
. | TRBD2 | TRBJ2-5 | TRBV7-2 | CASTWTSGIQETQYF | TGTGCCAGCACGTGGACTAGCGGGATCCAAGAGACCCAGTACTTC
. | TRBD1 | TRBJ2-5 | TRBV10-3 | CAGRDSLQETQYF | TGTGCCGGTAGGGACAGTCTCCAAGAGACCCAGTACTTC
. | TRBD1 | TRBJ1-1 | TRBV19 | CASSTRQGVRNTEAFF | TGTGCCAGTAGTACCAGACAGGGCGTGCGGAACACTGAAGCTTTCTTT
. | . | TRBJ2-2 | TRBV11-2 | CASSSDSHGTGELFF | TGTGCCAGCAGCTCCGACTCACATGGCACCGGGGAGCTGTTTTTT
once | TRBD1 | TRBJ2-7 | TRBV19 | CATSWTGSYEQYF | TGTGCCACCTCCTGGACAGGATCCTACGAGCAGTACTTC
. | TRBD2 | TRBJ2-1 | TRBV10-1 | CATSVGTSATNEQFF | TGCGCCACCTCGGTCGGGACTAGCGCCACAAATGAGCAGTTCTTC
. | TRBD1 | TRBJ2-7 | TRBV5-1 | CASRLAVGQGAYEQYF | TGCGCCAGCAGACTGGCTGTGGGACAGGGTGCCTACGAGCAGTACTTC